Shown below are 14 T cell receptor beta chains from a single sample sequenced in a study of prognosis after radiotherapy for stage I lung cancer (dated by TCRdb to the early 2020s). The data were produced on an Illumina HiSeq 3000. Two rounds of multiplex PCR were used to amplify the TCR beta CDR3 region from genomic DNA. In the first round of PCR, primers specific to each TRBV and TRBJ gene were used, and the primer sequences are filed in Chinese patent CN105087789A. The public reads were reanalyzed by TCRdb: fastp trimming at Q25, MiXCR alignment, in-frame beta chains only. Entries that share a CDR3 protein sequence are merged under the most common genes and DNA. The sample includes some 14,000 distinct CDR3 sequences, with around 33% observed a single time. The ten largest clones represent 41% of the sample. Sequenced material: PBMCs, taken before or after stereotactic body radiation therapy (not recorded which). These receptors came from a donor aged 50 or older with non-small cell lung cancer.

By proportion, this clonotype is medium-sized. The V call is TRBV11-2, the J call TRBJ2-3; D gene uncertain. Trimming removed 0 bases at V and 0 bases at J, with 13 bases between. Germline lookup yields CDR1 SGHAT and CDR2 FQNNGV. The CDR3 runs to 17 residues. The CDR3: CASSLDPAASSTDTQYF. The DNA of the CDR3 is TGTGCCAGCAGCTTAGATCCTGCGGCTTCTAGCACAGATACGCAGTATTTT.

About this clonotype itself: A much larger clone lies a single base off, so this may be a read error. The chain carries TRBV7-2 and TRBJ2-7; TRBD2 might be the D (5 bases). Trimming shortened V by 5 bases and J by 6 bases, and 17 bases separated the two germline ends. The CDR3 spans 14 residues. The germline CDR1 and CDR2 sequences are SGHTA and FQGNSA. The CDR3 coding sequence is TGTGCCAGCAGCCTCCCTGGCGGGCCGGGCGAGCAGTACTTC. This codes for CASSLPGGPGEQYF. The whole variable domain, remainder taken from reference TRBV7-2 and TRBJ2-7, is GAGVSQSPSNKVTEKGKDVELRCDPISGHTALYWYRQSLGQGLEFLIYFQGNSAPDKSGLPSDRFSAERTGGSVSTLTIQRTQQEDSAVYLCASSLPGGPGEQYFGPGTRLTVT.

This chain uses TRBV18 with TRBJ2-1; D is perhaps TRBD2 (6 bases). The CDR3 runs 14 residues. V gave up 0 bases and J gave up 10 bases, with 13 bases separating them. Germline lookup yields CDR1 KGHSH and CDR2 LQKENI. The CDR3 coding sequence is TGTGCCAGCTCACCACCGCATGGGGGGAACGAGCAGTTCTTC. Residues: CASSPPHGGNEQFF.

This clonotype is judged medium-sized (0.01 to 0.1%). The rearrangement links TRBV27 to TRBJ2-7; the match to TRBD2 covers 8 bases. V was clipped by 5 bases and J by 1 base; unmatched bases: 7. CDR1 is MNHEY, CDR2 SMNVEV, per germline (reference sequence). This CDR3 has 15 amino acids. The CDR3 DNA reads TGTGCCAGCAGTCTCGGGACTAGGGTATCCTACGAGCAGTACTTC. Protein product: CASSLGTRVSYEQYF.

This clonotype was detected ten times or more. This rearrangement joins TRBV2 to TRBJ2-1, with 12 bases lining up with TRBD2. The trim removed 4 bases at V and 6 bases at J, leaving 1 base unmatched. The CDR3 is 14 amino acids. CDR1 and CDR2 (germline): SNHLY, FYNNEI. The CDR3 spells CASSGTSGTNEQFF. CDR3 sequence (DNA): TGTGCCAGCAGTGGGACTAGCGGGACCAATGAGCAGTTCTTC.

This clonotype has a count of ten or more. The CDR3: CASTPTTDTQYF. DNA of the CDR3: TGTGCCAGCACCCCGACCACAGATACGCAGTATTTT. The rearrangement joins TRBV28 to TRBJ2-3; D gene ambiguous. The V end was cut by 7 bases, the J end by 2 bases, with 7 bases between. CDR3 length equals 12 residues. Germline V CDR1 and CDR2: MDHEN, SYDVKM. The whole variable domain, remainder taken from reference TRBV28 and TRBJ2-3, is DVKVTQSSRYLVKRTGEKVFLECVQDMDHENMFWYRQDPGLGLRLIYFSYDVKMKEKGDIPEGYSVSREKKERFSLILESASTNQTSMYLCASTPTTDTQYFGPGTRLTVL.

This clonotype was picked up one time. The gene calls are TRBV27 and TRBJ2-1; 11 bases align to TRBD2. With V trimmed by 11 bases and J by 2 bases, 14 bases remained unmatched. The CDR3 sequence is 17 residues long. Germline V CDR1 and CDR2: MNHEY, SMNVEV (reference sequence). The CDR3 reads CARRRLAGGPAYNEQFF. For the CDR3, the DNA is TGTGCCCGACGTCGGTTAGCGGGAGGGCCGGCCTACAATGAGCAGTTCTTC.

The rearrangement links TRBV13 to TRBJ2-4; the D gene is possibly TRBD1 (6 bases). V was pared by 5 bases and J by 13 bases, with 36 bases between. Germline CDR1 PRHDT, CDR2 FYEKMQ (reference sequence). This CDR3 is 19 amino acids long. The CDR3 loop is CASSQLLGAKSSPKKIQYF. The CDR3 nucleotides read TGTGCCAGCAGCCAACTTTTGGGGGCGAAATCCAGCCCCAAAAAAATACAGTACTTC.

This clonotype is termed medium-sized. V gene TRBV6-8 combines with J gene TRBJ1-2, with TRBD1 as a possible D gene (6 bases). Germline CDR1 and CDR2: MNHGY and SAAAGT. Trimming took off 5 bases at V and 4 bases at J, with 11 bases between the two ends. This CDR3 spans 13 amino acids. The CDR3: CASSPDRFYGYTF. As DNA, the CDR3 is TGTGCCAGCAGTCCCGACAGGTTCTATGGCTACACCTTC.

In its sample, this clonotype ranks as medium-sized. The V and J genes are TRBV5-1 and TRBJ1-2; 8 nucleotides agree with TRBD1. Germline V CDR1 and CDR2: SGHRS, YFSETQ. Trimming took 0 bases from V and 2 from J; bases not matched to a gene: 0. This CDR3 is built from 14 residues. The CDR3 DNA follows: TGCGCCAGCAGCTTGGGACAGGGGAACTATGGCTACACCTTC. Its translation: CASSLGQGNYGYTF.

This clonotype was seen at least ten times. The chain carries TRBV5-1 and TRBJ2-3; 8 bases match TRBD2. From germline, CDR1 is SGHRS and CDR2 YFSETQ. The CDR3 contains 15 residues. Unmatched junction bases numbered 5, after V lost 5 bases and J lost 0 bases. DNA for the CDR3: TGCGCCAGCAGACAGAGCGGGGGAAGCACAGATACGCAGTATTTT. This encodes CASRQSGGSTDTQYF.

By its share, this clonotype is medium-sized. The V call is TRBV6-1, the J call TRBJ1-2; D remains ambiguous. The CDR3 extends over 14 amino acids. V was cut by 5 bases and J by 4 bases, with 14 bases left in between. Germline CDR1 MNHNS, CDR2 SASEGT. DNA for the CDR3: TGTGCCAGCAGTACTCCCGCGCTGGGCTATGGCTACACCTTC. Its translation: CASSTPALGYGYTF.

The table lists this clonotype with a few counts. A far larger clone is one base from this, pointing to a likely read error. The genes are TRBV6-9 and TRBJ2-2; TRBD2 aligns across 8 bases. V gave up 2 bases and J gave up 7 bases; unmatched junction bases: 12. The CDR3 runs 17 residues. Germline loops: CDR1 MNHGY, CDR2 SVAAGI. The CDR3 region is CASSYRSGTRPIGELFF. As DNA, the CDR3 is TGTGCCAGCAGTTATCGCTCCGGGACTAGGCCCATCGGGGAGCTGTTTTTT.

The chain employs TRBV6-1 and TRBJ2-1; D unresolved. In germline, CDR1 is MNHNS, CDR2 SASEGT. The ends were cut back, 6 bases at V and 4 bases at J, with 13 bases in the middle. The CDR3 contains 14 residues. The CDR3 sequence: CASSPGVDYNEQFF. The CDR3 region has the DNA TGTGCCAGCAGCCCCGGTGTGGATTACAATGAGCAGTTCTTC.